Below, 5 T cell receptor beta chains from the same sample are listed, as sequenced in a study of response to subunit inactivated influenza vaccine. MiXCR was run by TCRdb on the RT-PCR reads, yielding one entry per CDR3 protein. The sample carries about 190,000 distinct CDR3 sequences, approximately 15% recorded once. This sample comprised CD8+ T cells sorted from PBMCs, obtained roughly 5 days after vaccination. Receptors were obtained from a man in his fifties who received an inactivated influenza vaccine.

The sample holds a few counts of this clonotype. CDR3 loop: CASSFRPGQGQVHNEQFF. The CDR3 bases are TGTGCCAGCAGCTTCCGGCCGGGACAGGGTCAGGTCCACAATGAGCAGTTCTTC. The genes are TRBV11-1 and TRBJ2-1; 9 bases map to TRBD1. V gave up 3 bases and J gave up 5 bases; unmatched junction bases: 14. CDR1 SGHAT and CDR2 FQDESV come from the germline V gene (reference sequence). This CDR3 has 18 amino acids.

This sequence joins TRBV28 and TRBJ2-5; maybe TRBD2 (5 bases). The CDR3 is 13 residues long. Germline CDR1 MDHEN, CDR2 SYDVKM. V lost 5 bases and J lost 7, with 14 bases in between. CDR3 DNA: TGTGCCAGCAGTCCGACTACCTTTTGGACCCAGTACTTC. Amino acids: CASSPTTFWTQYF.

The chain carries TRBV29-1 and TRBJ2-3, with D hard to call. In germline, CDR1 is SQVTM, CDR2 ANQGSEA. V lost 2 bases and J 6 bases, leaving 15 bases between the germline ends. CDR3 size: 14 residues. CDR3 coding DNA: TGCAGCGTTGAACCAATTTCGAGAGGCGATACGCAGTATTTT. Amino acids: CSVEPISRGDTQYF.

This clonotype was observed a handful of times. The CDR3 coding sequence is TGTGCCAGCAGCTTAGCGGGGGGGCCAAGGGATACGCAGTATTTT. It specifies CASSLAGGPRDTQYF. The rearrangement links TRBV7-9 to TRBJ2-3; weak D call: TRBD2 (7 bases). The V and J ends lost 0 bases and 6 bases respectively, with 13 bases between them. Germline CDR1 is SEHNR and CDR2 is FQNEAQ (reference sequence). The CDR3 has 15 residues.

This clonotype was recorded a few times. The rearrangement uses TRBV5-1 and TRBJ1-2; D is perhaps TRBD1 (5 bases). The germline V gene has CDR1 SGHRS and CDR2 YFSETQ. This CDR3 comprises 14 residues. V shed 7 bases and J shed 4 bases, with 17 bases lying between them. CDR3 in DNA: TGCGCCAGCCGCGGCCAGGGCCCTATCTATGGCTACACCTTC. Translated: CASRGQGPIYGYTF.